The clone carrying this T cell receptor beta chain turned up a few times. Sample donors were healthy Caucasian individuals that came from Russia, aged roughly 6 to 100. This entry comes from a study of blood T cells in healthy people across ages. Study summary: Template-switching capture recovered about one barcoded beta molecule per two T cells.

CDR1 and CDR2 from the germline V gene are DFQATT and SNEGSKA (reference sequence). The V gene lost 6 bases and the J gene lost 0 bases, with 18 bases spanning the gap. CDR3 length equals 15 residues. A second 7 to 11 cycle PCR used barcoded and J-beta primers. TCRdb re-analysed the 5' RACE reads in MiXCR, keeping a single row per CDR3 protein. Here the sample spans 650,000 to 1,000,000 distinct CDR3 sequences, roughly 34% being singletons. V is TRBV20-1 and J is TRBJ2-7, with TRBD1 as a possible D gene (6 bases). This receptor was identified in a man younger than 35 in good health. The sample taken for sequencing was blood. CDR3 in DNA: TGCAGTGCCCCCCAGCCGGGACATCCCTCCTACGAGCAGTACTTC. Its protein is CSAPQPGHPSYEQYF.